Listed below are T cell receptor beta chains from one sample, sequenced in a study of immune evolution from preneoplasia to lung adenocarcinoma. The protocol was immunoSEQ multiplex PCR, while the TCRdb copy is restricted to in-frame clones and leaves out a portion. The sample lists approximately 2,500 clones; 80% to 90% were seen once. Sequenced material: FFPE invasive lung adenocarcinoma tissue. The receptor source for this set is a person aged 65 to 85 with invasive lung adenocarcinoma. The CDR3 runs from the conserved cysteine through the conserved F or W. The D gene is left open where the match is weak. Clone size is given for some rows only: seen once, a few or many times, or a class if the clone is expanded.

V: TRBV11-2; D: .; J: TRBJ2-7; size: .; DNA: TGTGCCAGCAGCTCAATCAAGACTATCCTAGGCGAGCAGTACTTC; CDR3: CASSSIKTILGEQYF
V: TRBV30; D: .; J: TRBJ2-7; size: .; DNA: TGTGCCTGGAGCCCCACCCGACCGACCACTACCTACGAGCAGTACTTC; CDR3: CAWSPTRPTTTYEQYF
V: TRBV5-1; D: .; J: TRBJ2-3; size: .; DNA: TGCGCCAGCAGCAGGAACAGCGTATCTAGCACAGATACGCAGTATTTT; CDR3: CASSRNSVSSTDTQYF
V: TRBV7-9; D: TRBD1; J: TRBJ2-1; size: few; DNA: TGTGCCAGCAGACCCGGACAGGGCCGCAATGAGCAGTTCTTC; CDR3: CASRPGQGRNEQFF
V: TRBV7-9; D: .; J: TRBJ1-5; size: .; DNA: TGTGCCAGCGGGGTAGACAATCAGCCCCAGCATTTT; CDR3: CASGVDNQPQHF
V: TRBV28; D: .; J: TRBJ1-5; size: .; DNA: TGTGCCAGCAGTTTAAGGGCAGCGTATAGCAATCAGCCCCAGCATTTT; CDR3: CASSLRAAYSNQPQHF
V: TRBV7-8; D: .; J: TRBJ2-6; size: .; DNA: TGTGCCAGCAGCGCAACGGGGGCAGGATCGGGGGCCAACGTCCTGACTTTC; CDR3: CASSATGAGSGANVLTF
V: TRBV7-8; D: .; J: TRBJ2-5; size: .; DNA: TGTGCCAGCAGCTGGGACCGCGGAGGGGAGACCCAGTACTTC; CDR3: CASSWDRGGETQYF
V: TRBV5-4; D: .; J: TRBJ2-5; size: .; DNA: TGTGCGGCAGCTTGGGGCCCGGGTAGGAGGGAGACCCAGTACTTC; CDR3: CAAAWGPGRRETQYF
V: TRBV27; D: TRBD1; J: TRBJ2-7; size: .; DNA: TGTGCCAGCAGCTCGACAGGGGGTCACGAGCAGTACTTC; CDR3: CASSSTGGHEQYF
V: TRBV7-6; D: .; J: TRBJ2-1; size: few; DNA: TGTGCCAGCAGCTTAGCGAAAACCTACAATGAGCAGTTCTTC; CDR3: CASSLAKTYNEQFF
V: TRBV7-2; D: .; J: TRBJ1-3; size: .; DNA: TGTGCCAGCAGCTTTGTGGCAGCCTCTGGAAACACCATATATTTT; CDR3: CASSFVAASGNTIYF
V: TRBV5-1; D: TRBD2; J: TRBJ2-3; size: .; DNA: TGCGCCAGCAGCTTGGGAGGGCTAGCGGGATTCACGGATACGCAGTATTTT; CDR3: CASSLGGLAGFTDTQYF
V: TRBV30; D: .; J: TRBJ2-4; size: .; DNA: TGTGCCTGGAGTGTACAAAGTGGGAACATTCAGTACTTC; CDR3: CAWSVQSGNIQYF
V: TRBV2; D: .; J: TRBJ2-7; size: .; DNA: TGTGCCAGCAGTGAAGCCCTCTCATCGGGCGAGCAGTACTTC; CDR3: CASSEALSSGEQYF
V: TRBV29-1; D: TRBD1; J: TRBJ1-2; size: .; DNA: TGCAGCGTCTCCGGACAGGCGGATGGCTACACCTTC; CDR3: CSVSGQADGYTF
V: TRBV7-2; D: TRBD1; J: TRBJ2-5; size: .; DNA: TGTGCCAGCAGCTTCCAGTGGGACAGGCAAGAGACCCAGTACTTC; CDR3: CASSFQWDRQETQYF
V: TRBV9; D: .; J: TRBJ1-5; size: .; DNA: TGTGCCAGCAGCGGACCAAATAGCAATCAGCCCCAGCATTTT; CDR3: CASSGPNSNQPQHF
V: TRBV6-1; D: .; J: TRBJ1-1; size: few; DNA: TGTGCCAGCAGTGGAGGGATAGTCGCATACACTGAAGCTTTCTTT; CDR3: CASSGGIVAYTEAFF
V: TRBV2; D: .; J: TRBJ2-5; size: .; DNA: TGTGCAATCACACTTGGTCAAGAGACCCAGTACTTC; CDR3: CAITLGQETQYF
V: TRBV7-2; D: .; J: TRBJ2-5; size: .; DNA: TGTGCCAGCAGCTCGTCTACAGGAGAGACCCAGTACTTC; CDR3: CASSSSTGETQYF
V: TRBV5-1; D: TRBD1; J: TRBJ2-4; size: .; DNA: TGCGCCAGCAGCTTGGTGGGGACAGGGGGCGGAAACATTCAGTACTTC; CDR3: CASSLVGTGGGNIQYF
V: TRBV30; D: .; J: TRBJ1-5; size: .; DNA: TGTGCCTGGACCGAGGGTAGCAATCAGCCCCAGCATTTT; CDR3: CAWTEGSNQPQHF
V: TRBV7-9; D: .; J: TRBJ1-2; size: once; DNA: TGTGCCAGCAGCTTAGCCGGGGGGACGAACTATGGCTACACCTTC; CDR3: CASSLAGGTNYGYTF
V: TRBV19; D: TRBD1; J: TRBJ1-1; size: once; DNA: TGTGCCAGTAGTATCAGGGGGCGGGGAGCTTTCTTT; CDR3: CASSIRGRGAFF
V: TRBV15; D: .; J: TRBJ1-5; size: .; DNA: TGTGCCACCAGCAGGAGGGGCGGGGATCAGCCCCAGCATTTT; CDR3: CATSRRGGDQPQHF
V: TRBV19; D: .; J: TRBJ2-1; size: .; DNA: TGTGCCAGTAGTATCCGGGGTTACAATGAGCAGTTCTTC; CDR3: CASSIRGYNEQFF
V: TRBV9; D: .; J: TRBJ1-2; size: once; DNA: TGTGCCAGCAGCGTATTGGCAGGCGATGGCTACACCTTC; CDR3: CASSVLAGDGYTF
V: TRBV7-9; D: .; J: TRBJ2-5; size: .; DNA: TGTGCCGCTACACGGGAGCAAGAGACCCAGTACTTC; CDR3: CAATREQETQYF
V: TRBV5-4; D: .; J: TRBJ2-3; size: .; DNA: TGTGCCAGCAGCTTGGTAGCCGGTACAGATACGCAGTATTTT; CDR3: CASSLVAGTDTQYF
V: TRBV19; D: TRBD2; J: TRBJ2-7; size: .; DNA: TGTGCCACTACCCCCGGTGGCGGGGGGATCTACAAGCAGTACTTC; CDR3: CATTPGGGGIYKQYF
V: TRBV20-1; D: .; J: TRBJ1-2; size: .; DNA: TGCAGTGCTACTCCTAACTATGGCTACACCTTC; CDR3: CSATPNYGYTF
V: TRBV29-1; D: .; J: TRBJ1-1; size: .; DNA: TGCAGCGCCGGAGCATCGAACACTGAAGCTTTCTTT; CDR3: CSAGASNTEAFF
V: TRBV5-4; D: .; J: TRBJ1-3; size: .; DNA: TGTGCCAGCAGCTTGGTGGGGGCGGGAGGAAACACCATATATTTT; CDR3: CASSLVGAGGNTIYF
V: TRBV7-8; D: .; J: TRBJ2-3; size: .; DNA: TGTGCCAGCAGCTTAGCGAGGGTTAGATCTGATACGCAGTATTTT; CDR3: CASSLARVRSDTQYF
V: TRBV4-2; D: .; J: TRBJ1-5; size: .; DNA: TGTGCCAGCAGCCAAGATAGCGGAAGCAATCAGCCCCAGCATTTT; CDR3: CASSQDSGSNQPQHF
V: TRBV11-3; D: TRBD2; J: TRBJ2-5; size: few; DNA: TGTGCCAGCAGCCCTCGGGGGGGCGCAGAGACCCAGTACTTC; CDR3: CASSPRGGAETQYF
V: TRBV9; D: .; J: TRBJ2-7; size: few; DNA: TGTGCCAGCAGCCCCGAGGGGGACTACGAGCAGTACTTC; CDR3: CASSPEGDYEQYF
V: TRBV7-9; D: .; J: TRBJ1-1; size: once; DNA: TGTGCCAGCAGCCTGGGACATCCGAACACTGAAGCTTTCTTT; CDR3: CASSLGHPNTEAFF
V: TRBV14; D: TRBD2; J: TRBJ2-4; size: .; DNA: TGTGCCAGCAGCCAAGGACTAGCGGGCGCCAAAAACATTCAGTACTTC; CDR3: CASSQGLAGAKNIQYF
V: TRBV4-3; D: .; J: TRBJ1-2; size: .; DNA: TGCGCCAGCAGCCCACAGGTTGCGGGGATCAACTATGGCTACACCTTC; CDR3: CASSPQVAGINYGYTF
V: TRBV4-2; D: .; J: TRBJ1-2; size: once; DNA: TGTGCCAGCAGCCAAGGGCAGGGTAGGGACTATGGCTACACCTTC; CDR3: CASSQGQGRDYGYTF
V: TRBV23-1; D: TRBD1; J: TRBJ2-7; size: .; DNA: TGCGCCAGCAGCCTGGGACAGGGGCCCTTCTACGAGCAGTACTTC; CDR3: CASSLGQGPFYEQYF
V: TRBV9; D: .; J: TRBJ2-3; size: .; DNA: TGTGCCAGCAGCCCGACCGACGGTCTCACAGATACGCAGTATTTT; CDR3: CASSPTDGLTDTQYF
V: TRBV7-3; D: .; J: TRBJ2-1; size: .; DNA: TGTGCCAGCAGCTTAGGGGGGGCAGTAAATGAGCAGTTCTTC; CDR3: CASSLGGAVNEQFF
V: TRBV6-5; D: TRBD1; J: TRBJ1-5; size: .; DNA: TGTGCCAGCAGGCAACGACAGGGGGTCAATCAGCCCCAGCATTTT; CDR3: CASRQRQGVNQPQHF
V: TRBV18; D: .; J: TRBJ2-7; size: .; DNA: TGTGCCAGCTCACCCCCGGGGCAGTACGAGCAGTACTTC; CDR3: CASSPPGQYEQYF
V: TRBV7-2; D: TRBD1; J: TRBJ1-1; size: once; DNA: TGTGCCAGCAGCAACAGGGGGGGACAGGGTATCACTGAAGCTTTCTTT; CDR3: CASSNRGGQGITEAFF
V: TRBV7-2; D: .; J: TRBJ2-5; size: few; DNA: TGTGCCAGCAGCTACAATCCGTACCAAGAGACCCAGTACTTC; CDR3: CASSYNPYQETQYF
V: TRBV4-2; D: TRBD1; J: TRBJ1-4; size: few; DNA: TGTGCCAGCAGCCAAGCTCAGGGGGTGATTGGAAAACTGTTTTTT; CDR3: CASSQAQGVIGKLFF
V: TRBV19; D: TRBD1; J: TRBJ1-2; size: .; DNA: TGTGCCAGTAGACCGGGACAGGGGATGAATGGCTACACCTTC; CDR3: CASRPGQGMNGYTF